This TCR beta chain was sequenced during a study of CD8+ T cells in alopecia areata. Looking at the study overall: Scoring treated patients' severity relied on the percentage of scalp area affected.

This clone came up a few times. The V and J ends lost 5 bases and 2 bases respectively, with 11 bases between them. Germline V gives CDR1 MDHEN, CDR2 SYDVKM. CDR3 length equals 14 residues. The authors extracted RNA and reverse transcribed it into cDNA as the sequencing template. Clones were sequenced by immunoSEQ multiplex PCR, and TCRdb holds only the in-frame ones, with some missing. The sample includes 150,000 to 200,000 clones, around 50% seen only once; the top ten take roughly 12%. As for treatment: oral pan-JAK inhibitor, 5-10 mg twice daily. J is TRBJ2-3 and V is TRBV28; D gene uncertain. Here the sequenced sample was CD8+ T cells sorted from blood, taken at week 24, from a patient treated with tofacitinib. This receptor was taken from a human donor with alopecia areata. The DNA for the CDR3 is TGTGCCAGCAGTCTTCAGGTTTACACAGATACGCAGTATTTT. This codes for CASSLQVYTDTQYF. Based on the CDR3 plus reference TRBV28 and TRBJ2-3, the full variable domain is DVKVTQSSRYLVKRTGEKVFLECVQDMDHENMFWYRQDPGLGLRLIYFSYDVKMKEKGDIPEGYSVSREKKERFSLILESASTNQTSMYLCASSLQVYTDTQYFGPGTRLTVL.